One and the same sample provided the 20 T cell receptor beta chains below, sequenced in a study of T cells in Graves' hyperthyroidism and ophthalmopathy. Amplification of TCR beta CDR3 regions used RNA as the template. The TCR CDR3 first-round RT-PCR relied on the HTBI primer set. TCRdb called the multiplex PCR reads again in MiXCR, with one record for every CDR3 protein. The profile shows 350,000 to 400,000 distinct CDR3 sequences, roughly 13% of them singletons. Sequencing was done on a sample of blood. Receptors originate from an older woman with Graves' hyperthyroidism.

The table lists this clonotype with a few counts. For the CDR3, the DNA is TGTGCCTGTGAGCGGGAGCCGTACGAGCAGTACTTC. It encodes CACEREPYEQYF. This rearrangement joins TRBV30 to TRBJ2-7; TRBD2 agrees at 8 bases. The V gene's germline CDR1 is GTSNPN and CDR2 SVGIG (reference sequence). The CDR3 loop spans 12 amino acids. The V and J ends lost 6 bases and 4 bases, in that order; junction bases with no gene match: 5. Drawing the rest from reference TRBV30 and TRBJ2-7, the complete variable domain is SQTIHQWPATLVQPVGSPLSLECTVEGTSNPNLYWYRQAAGRGLQLLFYSVGIGQISSEVPQNLSASRPQDRQFILSSKKLLLSDSGFYLCACEREPYEQYFGPGTRLTVT.

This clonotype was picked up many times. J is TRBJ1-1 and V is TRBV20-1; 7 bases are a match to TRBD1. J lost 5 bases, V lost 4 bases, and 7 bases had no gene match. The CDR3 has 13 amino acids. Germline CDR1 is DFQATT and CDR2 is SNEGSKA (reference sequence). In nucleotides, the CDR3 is TGCAGTGCTACTGACAGGGAGTGGACTGAAGCTTTCTTT. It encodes CSATDREWTEAFF.

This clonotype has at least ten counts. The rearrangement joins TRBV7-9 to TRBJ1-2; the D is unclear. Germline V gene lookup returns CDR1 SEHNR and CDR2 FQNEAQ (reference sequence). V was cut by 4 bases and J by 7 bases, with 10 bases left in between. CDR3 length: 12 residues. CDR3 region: CASSSGSAGYTF. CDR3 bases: TGTGCCAGCAGCTCGGGGTCCGCTGGCTACACCTTC.

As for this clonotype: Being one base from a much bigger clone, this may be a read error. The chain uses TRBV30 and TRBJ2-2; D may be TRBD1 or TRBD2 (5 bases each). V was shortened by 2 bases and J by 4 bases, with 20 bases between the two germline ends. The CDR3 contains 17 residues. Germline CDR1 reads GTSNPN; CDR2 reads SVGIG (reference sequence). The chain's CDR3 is CAWSTPGPGRPTGELFF. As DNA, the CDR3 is TGTGCCTGGAGTACCCCCGGGCCGGGACGCCCCACCGGGGAGCTGTTTTTT. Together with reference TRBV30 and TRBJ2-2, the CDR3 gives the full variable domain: SQTIHQWPATLVQPVGSPLSLECTVEGTSNPNLYWYRQAAGRGLQLLFYSVGIGQISSEVPQNLSASRPQDRQFILSSKKLLLSDSGFYLCAWSTPGPGRPTGELFFGEGSRLTVL.

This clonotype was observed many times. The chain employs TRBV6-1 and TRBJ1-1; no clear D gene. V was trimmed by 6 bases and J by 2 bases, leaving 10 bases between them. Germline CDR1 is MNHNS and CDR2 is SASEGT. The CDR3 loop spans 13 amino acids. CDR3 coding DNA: TGTGCCAGCAGCAGACACCTCAACACTGAAGCTTTCTTT. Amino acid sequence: CASSRHLNTEAFF.

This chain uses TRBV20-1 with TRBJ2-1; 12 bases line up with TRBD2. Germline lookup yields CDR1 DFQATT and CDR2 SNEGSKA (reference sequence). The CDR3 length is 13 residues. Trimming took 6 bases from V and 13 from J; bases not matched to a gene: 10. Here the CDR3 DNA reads TGCAGTGCCAAAGGACTAGCGGGACTTCATCAGTTCTTC. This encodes CSAKGLAGLHQFF.

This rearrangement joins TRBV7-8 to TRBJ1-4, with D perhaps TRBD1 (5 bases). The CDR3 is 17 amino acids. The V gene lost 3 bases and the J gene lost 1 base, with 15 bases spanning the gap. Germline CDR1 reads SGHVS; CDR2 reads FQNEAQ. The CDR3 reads CASSFGRALGTNEKLFF. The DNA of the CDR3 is TGTGCCAGCAGCTTCGGCAGGGCCCTAGGAACTAATGAAAAACTGTTTTTT.

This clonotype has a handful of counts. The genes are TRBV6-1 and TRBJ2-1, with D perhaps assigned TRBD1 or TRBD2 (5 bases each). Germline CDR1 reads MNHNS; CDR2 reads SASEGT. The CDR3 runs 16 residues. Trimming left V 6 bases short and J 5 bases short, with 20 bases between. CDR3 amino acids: CASSAWGSSKNNEQFF. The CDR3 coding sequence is TGTGCCAGCAGCGCATGGGGGTCGAGTAAGAACAATGAGCAGTTCTTC.

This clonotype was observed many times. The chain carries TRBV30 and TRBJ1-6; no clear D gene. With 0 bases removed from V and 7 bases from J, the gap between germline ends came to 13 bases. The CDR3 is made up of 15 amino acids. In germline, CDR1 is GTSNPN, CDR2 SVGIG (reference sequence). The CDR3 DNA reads TGTGCCTGGAGTGTAGACGAGAATGGGAATTCACCCCTCCACTTT. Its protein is CAWSVDENGNSPLHF.

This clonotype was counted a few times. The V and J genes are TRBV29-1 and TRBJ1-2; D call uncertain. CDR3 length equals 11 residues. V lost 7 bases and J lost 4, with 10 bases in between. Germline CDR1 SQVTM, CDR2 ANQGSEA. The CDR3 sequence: CSAARAYGYTF. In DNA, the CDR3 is TGCAGCGCCGCCCGGGCCTATGGCTACACCTTC.

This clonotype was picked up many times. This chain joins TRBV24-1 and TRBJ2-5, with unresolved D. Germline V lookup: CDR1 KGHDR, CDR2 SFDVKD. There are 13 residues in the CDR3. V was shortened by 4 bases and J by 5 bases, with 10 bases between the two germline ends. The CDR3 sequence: CATSDPGRETQYF. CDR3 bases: TGTGCCACCAGTGACCCCGGGCGGGAGACCCAGTACTTC.

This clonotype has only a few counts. The CDR3 nucleotides read TGCAGTGCGTCGGACAGGGGAAGATATGGGCAGTTCTTC. It yields the protein CSASDRGRYGQFF. The chain employs TRBV20-1 and TRBJ2-1, with TRBD1 matching 9 bases. The germline gives CDR1 DFQATT, CDR2 SNEGSKA (reference sequence). V gave up 6 bases and J gave up 12 bases; unmatched junction bases: 12. CDR3 size: 13 residues.

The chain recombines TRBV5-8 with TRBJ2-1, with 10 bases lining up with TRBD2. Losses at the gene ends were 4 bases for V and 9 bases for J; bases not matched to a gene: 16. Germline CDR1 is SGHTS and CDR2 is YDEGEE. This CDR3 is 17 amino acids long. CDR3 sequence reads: CASSRLWTSGIFREQFF. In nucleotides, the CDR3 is TGTGCCAGCAGCCGGCTTTGGACTAGCGGTATCTTCCGTGAGCAGTTCTTC. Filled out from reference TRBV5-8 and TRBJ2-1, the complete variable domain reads EAGVTQSPTHLIKTRGQQATLRCSPISGHTSVYWYQQALGLGLQFLLWYDEGEERNRGNFPPRFSGRQFPNYSSELNVNALELEDSALYLCASSRLWTSGIFREQFFGPGTRLTVL.

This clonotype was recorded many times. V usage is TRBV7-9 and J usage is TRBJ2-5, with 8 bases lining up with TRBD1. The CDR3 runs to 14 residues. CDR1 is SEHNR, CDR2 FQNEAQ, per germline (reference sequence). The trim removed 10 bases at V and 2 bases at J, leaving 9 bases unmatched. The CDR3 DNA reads TGTGCCACCCTTACAGGGGGAAGTCAAGAGACCCAGTACTTC. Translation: CATLTGGSQETQYF.

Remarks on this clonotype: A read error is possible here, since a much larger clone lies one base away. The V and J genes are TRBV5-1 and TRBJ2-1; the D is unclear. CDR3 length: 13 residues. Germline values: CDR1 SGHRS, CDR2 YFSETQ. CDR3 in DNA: TGCGCCTGCAGCATCCAGTTCATAGGTGAGCAGTTCTTC. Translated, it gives CACSIQFIGEQFF.

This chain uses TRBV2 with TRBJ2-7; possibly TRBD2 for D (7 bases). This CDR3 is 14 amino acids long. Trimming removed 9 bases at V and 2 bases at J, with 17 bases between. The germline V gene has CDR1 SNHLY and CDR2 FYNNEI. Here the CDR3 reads CARGGGGTPYEQYF. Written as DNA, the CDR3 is TGTGCCAGGGGGGGGGGCGGGACACCCTACGAGCAGTACTTC.

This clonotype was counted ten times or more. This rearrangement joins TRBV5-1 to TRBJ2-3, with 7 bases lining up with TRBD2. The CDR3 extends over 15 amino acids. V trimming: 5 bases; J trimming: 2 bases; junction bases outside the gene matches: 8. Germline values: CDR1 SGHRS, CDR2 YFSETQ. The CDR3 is CASRAVRGNTDTQYF. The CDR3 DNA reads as TGCGCCAGCAGGGCTGTGCGGGGGAACACAGATACGCAGTATTTT.

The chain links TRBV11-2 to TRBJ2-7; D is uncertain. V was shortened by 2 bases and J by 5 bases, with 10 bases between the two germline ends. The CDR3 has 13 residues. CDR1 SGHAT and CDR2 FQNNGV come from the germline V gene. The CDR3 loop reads CASSLLGWDEQYF. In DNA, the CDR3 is TGTGCCAGCAGCTTACTAGGGTGGGACGAGCAGTACTTC.

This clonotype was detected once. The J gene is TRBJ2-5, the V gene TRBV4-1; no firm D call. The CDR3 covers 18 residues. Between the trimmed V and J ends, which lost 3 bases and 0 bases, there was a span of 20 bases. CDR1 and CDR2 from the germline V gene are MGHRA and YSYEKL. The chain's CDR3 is CASSHVWVADHYQETQYF. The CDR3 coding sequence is TGCGCCAGCAGCCATGTCTGGGTGGCAGATCACTACCAAGAGACCCAGTACTTC.

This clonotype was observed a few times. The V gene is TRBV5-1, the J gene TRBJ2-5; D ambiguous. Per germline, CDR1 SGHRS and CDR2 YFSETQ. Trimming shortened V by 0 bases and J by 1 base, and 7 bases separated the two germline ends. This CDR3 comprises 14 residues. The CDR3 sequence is CASSLAQFQETQYF. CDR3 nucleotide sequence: TGCGCCAGCAGCTTGGCACAGTTCCAAGAGACCCAGTACTTC.